The 21 T cell receptor beta chains presented below share a single source sample, sequenced in a study of blood T cell repertoires in COVID-19. TCRdb keeps only in-frame clones here, not all; method: immunoSEQ multiplex PCR. This table has some 100,000 clones, about 79% appearing once. The sequenced sample consisted of peripheral blood. The receptors were gathered from a woman aged 80 or over with active or convalescent COVID-19.

Concerning this clone itself: This CDR3 is also generated by other DNA sequences in the sample. This CDR3 reads CATSESGTGSYEQYF. In DNA form, the CDR3 reads TGTGCCACCAGTGAAAGTGGGACAGGGTCCTACGAGCAGTACTTC. The chain carries TRBV24-1 and TRBJ2-7; 9 nucleotides line up with TRBD1. CDR1 is KGHDR, CDR2 SFDVKD, per germline. Trimming cost V 4 bases and J 1 base; bases outside gene matches: 4. The length of the CDR3 is 15 residues.

V gene TRBV28 combines with J gene TRBJ1-2; 9 bases align to TRBD1. The CDR3 is made up of 14 amino acids. V lost 4 bases to trimming and J lost 6 bases; unmatched junction nucleotides: 6. CDR1 is MDHEN, CDR2 SYDVKM, per germline. CDR3 region: CASSSPGTGHGYTF. The DNA of the CDR3 is TGTGCCAGCAGTTCTCCCGGGACAGGGCATGGCTACACCTTC.

This clone was detected only once. The chain recombines TRBV19 with TRBJ2-2; 15 positions match TRBD2. The J segment lost 4 bases and the V segment lost 6 bases, leaving 6 bases of the junction unmatched. This CDR3 contains 17 residues. From germline, CDR1 is LNHDA and CDR2 SQIVND (reference sequence). Here the CDR3 DNA reads TGTGCCAGTAGAGGACTAGCGGGAGGGCCGAGCACCGGGGAGCTGTTTTTT. This sequence encodes CASRGLAGGPSTGELFF.

The chain couples TRBV12-3 or TRBV12-4 to TRBJ2-3; D gene uncertain. This CDR3 region has 12 residues. Trimming shortened V by 2 bases and J by 2 bases, and 2 bases separated the two germline ends. The CDR3 loop is CASSLYTDTQYF. The CDR3 DNA reads as TGTGCCAGCAGTTTATACACAGATACGCAGTATTTT.

The J gene is TRBJ1-1, the V gene TRBV10-3; a weak D match, TRBD1 (5 bases). Germline V lookup: CDR1 ENHRY, CDR2 SYGVKD. This CDR3 comprises 13 residues. The V gene lost 10 bases and the J gene lost 0 bases, with 12 bases spanning the gap. For the CDR3, the DNA is TGTGCCAGTCGGCGGGACGTGAACACTGAAGCTTTCTTT. Residues: CASRRDVNTEAFF.

The J gene is TRBJ2-2, the V gene TRBV7-2; the D gene is possibly TRBD2 (6 bases). The CDR3 sequence is 16 residues long. V lost 5 bases to trimming and J lost 5 bases, with 18 bases between them. Germline V lookup: CDR1 SGHTA, CDR2 FQGNSA. The CDR3 spells CASSRSGGPGTGELFF. The DNA of the CDR3 is TGTGCCAGCAGCAGATCCGGAGGGCCGGGGACCGGGGAGCTGTTTTTT. Looking up the rest from reference TRBV7-2 and TRBJ2-2 gives the full variable domain: GAGVSQSPSNKVTEKGKDVELRCDPISGHTALYWYRQSLGQGLEFLIYFQGNSAPDKSGLPSDRFSAERTGGSVSTLTIQRTQQEDSAVYLCASSRSGGPGTGELFFGEGSRLTVL.

This chain joins TRBV19 and TRBJ2-1, with D tentatively TRBD2 (5 bases). CDR3 length equals 17 residues. Looked up from germline, CDR1 is LNHDA and CDR2 is SQIVND (reference sequence). The germline V and J ends were trimmed by 3 bases and 3 bases, with 18 bases remaining between them. The CDR3: CASSISHGRVSYNEQFF. CDR3 sequence (DNA): TGTGCCAGTAGTATCTCGCATGGGCGGGTGAGCTACAATGAGCAGTTCTTC.

V is TRBV28 and J is TRBJ2-7, with TRBD1 as a possible D gene (5 bases). The CDR3 has 14 amino acids. Trimming pared 5 bases from V and 2 bases from J, leaving 13 bases between. Germline loops: CDR1 MDHEN, CDR2 SYDVKM. The CDR3 DNA sequence: TGTGCCAGCAGTCCAACTGACAGTACCTACGAGCAGTACTTC. It specifies CASSPTDSTYEQYF.

The CDR3 DNA sequence: TGTGCCATCAGTGAGTCGCCTAGCGGGACTACCTACGAGCAGTACTTC. It translates to CAISESPSGTTYEQYF. This chain links TRBV10-3 with TRBJ2-7, with TRBD2 matching 9 bases. J gave up 2 bases and V 0 bases, and 5 bases lay outside the gene matches. The CDR3 sequence is 16 residues long. Germline assignment: CDR1 ENHRY and CDR2 SYGVKD.

V gene TRBV19 combines with J gene TRBJ2-1, with 11 nucleotides matching TRBD2. J gave up 10 bases and V 9 bases, and 11 bases lay outside the gene matches. Germline-derived CDR1 and CDR2 are LNHDA and SQIVND (reference sequence). The CDR3 has 14 residues. CDR3 bases: TGTGCCAGCTTGACTAGCGGGATGGGAGGAGAGCAGTTCTTC. Amino acid sequence: CASLTSGMGGEQFF.

The V call is TRBV9, the J call TRBJ1-1; D unclear. The CDR3 totals 15 residues. Germline CDR1 and CDR2: SGDLS and YYNGEE. Trimming pared 0 bases from V and 0 bases from J, leaving 9 bases between. The CDR3 DNA sequence: TGTGCCAGCAGCGTAGCTCCTGTCTTGAACACTGAAGCTTTCTTT. Amino acid sequence: CASSVAPVLNTEAFF.

The V call is TRBV28, the J call TRBJ2-7; 10 bases are shared with TRBD1. Germline loops: CDR1 MDHEN, CDR2 SYDVKM. This CDR3 is 15 amino acids long. The V segment lost 5 bases and the J segment 6 bases; nucleotides outside the gene matches: 10. The CDR3 sequence is CASSRPATGGFEQYF. The CDR3 bases are TGTGCCAGCAGTCGACCCGCGACAGGGGGCTTCGAGCAGTACTTC. The full variable domain, completed using reference TRBV28 and TRBJ2-7, is DVKVTQSSRYLVKRTGEKVFLECVQDMDHENMFWYRQDPGLGLRLIYFSYDVKMKEKGDIPEGYSVSREKKERFSLILESASTNQTSMYLCASSRPATGGFEQYFGPGTRLTVT.

The V gene is TRBV18, the J gene TRBJ1-1, with D unresolved. CDR3 size: 15 residues. Trimming left V 2 bases short and J 3 bases short, with 13 bases between. Germline V lookup: CDR1 KGHSH, CDR2 LQKENI. The CDR3 sequence is CASSPTVKFDTEAFF. As DNA, the CDR3 is TGTGCCAGCTCACCAACAGTTAAGTTCGACACTGAAGCTTTCTTT.

This chain connects TRBV19 to TRBJ2-1, with TRBD2 identical over 7 bases. CDR3 length: 13 amino acids. Germline V gene data show CDR1 as LNHDA and CDR2 as SQIVND (reference sequence). J gave up 6 bases and V 3 bases, and 2 bases lay outside the gene matches. The CDR3 loop is CASSIREANEQFF. In DNA, the CDR3 is TGTGCCAGTAGTATCCGGGAGGCCAATGAGCAGTTCTTC.

The V and J genes are TRBV28 and TRBJ2-1; 7 bases are a match to TRBD2. Germline trimming cut 6 bases from V and 7 bases from J; bases unmatched to any gene: 0. The CDR3 runs 11 residues. CDR1 MDHEN and CDR2 SYDVKM come from the germline V gene. CDR3 sequence (DNA): TGTGCCAGCAGGCGGGGGAATGAGCAGTTCTTC. Protein sequence: CASRRGNEQFF.

The V gene is TRBV18, the J gene TRBJ2-3, with 9 bases identical to TRBD2. J gave up 4 bases and V 2 bases, and 7 bases lay outside the gene matches. Germline-derived CDR1 and CDR2 are KGHSH and LQKENI. There are 16 residues in the CDR3. The CDR3 loop is CASSPGPAGGADTQYF. CDR3 sequence (DNA): TGTGCCAGCTCACCAGGTCCAGCGGGAGGAGCAGATACGCAGTATTTT.

The chain couples TRBV6-6 to TRBJ2-5; D perhaps matches TRBD2 (6 bases). CDR1 MNHNY and CDR2 SVGAGI come from the germline V gene (reference sequence). V lost 2 bases to trimming and J lost 5 bases, with 18 bases between them. This CDR3 spans 16 amino acids. This CDR3 is CASSYPQDWGVETQYF. CDR3 in DNA: TGTGCCAGCAGTTACCCTCAGGATTGGGGGGTTGAGACCCAGTACTTC.

This rearrangement joins TRBV20-1 to TRBJ2-1, with D unresolved. CDR1 DFQATT and CDR2 SNEGSKA come from the germline V gene (reference sequence). The CDR3 is 9 amino acids. Trimming took 5 bases from V and 13 from J, leaving 9 bases between them. CDR3 loop: CSASVPQFF. For the CDR3, the DNA is TGCAGTGCTTCAGTGCCCCAGTTCTTC.

There are a few counts of this clone. The V call is TRBV5-4, the J call TRBJ1-2; D is unresolved. CDR3 length equals 17 residues. CDR1 and CDR2 (germline): SGHNT, YYREEE (reference sequence). V was pared by 1 base and J by 0 bases, with 16 bases between. CDR3 residues: CASSLTLAVDSNYGYTF. DNA for the CDR3: TGTGCCAGCAGCTTGACACTCGCCGTAGACTCTAACTATGGCTACACCTTC.

This clone was detected once. V is TRBV27 and J is TRBJ2-5; 8 bases fit TRBD2. The length of the CDR3 is 17 residues. V trimming: 2 bases; J trimming: 1 base; junction bases outside the gene matches: 9. Per the germline V gene, CDR1 is MNHEY and CDR2 is SMNVEV (reference sequence). The CDR3 bases are TGTGCCAGCAGTTTAATCGTCGGGGGGGTTTCCCAAGAGACCCAGTACTTC. Translated: CASSLIVGGVSQETQYF.

This chain connects TRBV30 to TRBJ1-4, with D tentatively TRBD1 (6 bases). The length of the CDR3 is 12 residues. Trimming pared 3 bases from V and 7 bases from J, leaving 9 bases between. Germline-derived CDR1 and CDR2 are GTSNPN and SVGIG (reference sequence). CDR3 DNA sequence: TGTGCCTGGAGCCTACAGGGTGAAAAACTGTTTTTT. Translated: CAWSLQGEKLFF. The full variable domain, completed using reference TRBV30 and TRBJ1-4, is SQTIHQWPATLVQPVGSPLSLECTVEGTSNPNLYWYRQAAGRGLQLLFYSVGIGQISSEVPQNLSASRPQDRQFILSSKKLLLSDSGFYLCAWSLQGEKLFFGSGTQLSVL.